The clone carrying this TCR beta chain turned up a few times. Its matching antigen is unknown. TCRdb fed the 5' RACE reads into MiXCR, producing one record per CDR3 protein. The sample records 380,000 or so distinct CDR3 sequences, more than 20% being singletons. The sample originates from a study of CD8 T cells in ankylosing spondylitis. Trimming cost V 6 bases and J 5 bases, with 16 bases left between them. CDR3 length: 14 amino acids. Germline V CDR1 and CDR2: SGHAT, FQDESV (reference sequence). Findings of the study overall: Enrichment of disease-linked clones was reportedly significant in matched ankylosing spondylitis synovial fluid.

The chain carries TRBV11-1 and TRBJ1-1; D uncertain. Sequencing input: blood, either unsorted or a sorted T cell fraction (not recorded which). The source of this sequence is a male donor with ankylosing spondylitis or in good health (not recorded which). The CDR3: CASSLTPVGTEAFF. The CDR3 DNA reads TGTGCCAGCAGTCTAACCCCCGTCGGTACTGAAGCTTTCTTT.